The 9 T cell receptor beta chains given below trace back to one sample, sequenced in a study. MiXCR, run by TCRdb on the RT-PCR reads, gives a single entry per CDR3 protein. The data contain about 680,000 distinct CDR3 sequences, around 14% of them singletons. Sequences were obtained from memory CD4+ T cells from blood. The receptors derive from a female donor in good health, serving as a healthy control.

This clonotype was seen more than once but under ten times. This chain uses TRBV4-3 with TRBJ1-5, with D uncertain. CDR1 and CDR2 (germline): LGHNA, YSLEER. The CDR3 has 15 amino acids. The germline V and J ends were trimmed by 0 bases and 1 base, with 7 bases remaining between them. CDR3 DNA sequence: TGCGCCAGCAGCCAAGATCTGGACAGCAATCAGCCCCAGCATTTT. Its translation: CASSQDLDSNQPQHF.

This rearrangement joins TRBV6-5 to TRBJ2-3, with 7 bases that match TRBD2. The CDR3 has 18 residues. CDR1 is MNHEY and CDR2 is SVGAGI in the germline V gene. Losses at the gene ends were 6 bases for V and 1 base for J; bases not matched to a gene: 16. CDR3 protein: CASSSLRGGGTRTDTQYF. The CDR3 nucleotides are TGTGCCAGCAGCTCCCTACGGGGCGGGGGAACTCGCACAGATACGCAGTATTTT.

This clonotype was seen a few times. The chain links TRBV7-6 to TRBJ2-3, with 8 bases matching TRBD2. CDR3 length: 16 amino acids. Trimming at V came to 0 bases and at J to 5 bases, leaving 7 bases not matched to a gene. Germline CDR1 reads SGHVS; CDR2 reads FNYEAQ. The CDR3 nucleotides read TGTGCCAGCAGCTTAGCATCCGGGGGGGCCGGAGATACGCAGTATTTT. It yields the protein CASSLASGGAGDTQYF.

J is TRBJ1-6 and V is TRBV20-1; D is possibly TRBD1 (5 bases). The ends were cut back, 6 bases at V and 7 bases at J, with 13 bases in the middle. Germline V CDR1 and CDR2: DFQATT, SNEGSKA (reference sequence). The CDR3 is made up of 13 amino acids. CDR3 region: CSARSQGNSPLHF. The CDR3 bases are TGCAGTGCAAGGAGTCAGGGAAATTCACCCCTCCACTTT.

This sequence joins TRBV5-1 and TRBJ1-4; 8 bases are shared with TRBD1. The germline gives CDR1 SGHRS, CDR2 YFSETQ. With 4 bases clipped from V and 8 bases from J, the junction kept 7 bases outside the gene matches. The CDR3 contains 14 residues. CDR3 in amino acids: CASSIGQGREKLFF. The CDR3 bases are TGCGCCAGCAGCATCGGACAGGGAAGGGAAAAACTGTTTTTT.

In this sample, this clonotype turned up a few times. V is TRBV18 and J is TRBJ1-3; 8 positions agree with TRBD1. CDR3 length: 15 amino acids. The germline gives CDR1 KGHSH, CDR2 LQKENI. The V gene end was trimmed by 5 bases and the J gene end by 3 bases; junction bases not matched to a gene: 6. The CDR3 bases are TGTGCCAGCTCAGGCACCGGGACAGGTGGAAACACCATATATTTT. This encodes CASSGTGTGGNTIYF.

This clonotype occurred a few times. The rearrangement uses TRBV28 and TRBJ2-4; D assignment may be TRBD1 or TRBD2 (5 bases each). Germline lookup yields CDR1 MDHEN and CDR2 SYDVKM. The CDR3 has 13 residues. With 3 bases removed from V and 8 bases from J, the gap between germline ends came to 11 bases. The CDR3 DNA reads TGTGCCAGCAGTTTCCAGGGAGCGGACATTCAGTACTTC. This translates into CASSFQGADIQYF.

This clonotype showed up just a few times. The CDR3 is CSARREGGTDTQYF. In nucleotides, the CDR3 is TGCAGTGCTAGGCGGGAGGGAGGGACAGATACGCAGTATTTT. This chain links TRBV20-1 with TRBJ2-3; TRBD2 matches at 9 bases. The CDR3 sequence is 14 residues long. After removal of 3 bases from V and 3 bases from J, the junction contained 4 bases not matched to a gene. Germline V gene lookup returns CDR1 DFQATT and CDR2 SNEGSKA (reference sequence).

The J gene is TRBJ1-1, the V gene TRBV6-5; no clear D. V lost 0 bases to trimming and J lost 1 base, with 15 bases between them. Germline V gene sequence: CDR1 MNHEY, CDR2 SVGAGI. The length of the CDR3 is 17 residues. This CDR3 reads CASSYSWAVRGNTEAFF. CDR3 nucleotide sequence: TGTGCCAGCAGTTACTCGTGGGCGGTCCGGGGGAACACTGAAGCTTTCTTT.